Listed here are 18 T cell receptor beta chains from one sample, sequenced in a study of blood T cell repertoires in COVID-19. Repertoires were generated with immunoSEQ multiplex PCR, while TCRdb's copy carries only in-frame clones and drops some. The data show some 80,000 clones, about 76% seen once. The source material was peripheral blood. These receptors were obtained from an elderly woman with active or convalescent COVID-19.

This rearrangement joins TRBV5-1 to TRBJ2-1; D may be TRBD2 (5 bases). The CDR3 runs to 13 residues. Trimming removed 5 bases at V and 3 bases at J, with 9 bases between. Germline assignment: CDR1 SGHRS and CDR2 YFSETQ. The CDR3 protein is CASRRRDYNEQFF. In DNA form, the CDR3 reads TGCGCCAGCAGACGACGGGACTACAATGAGCAGTTCTTC.

This rearrangement joins TRBV28 to TRBJ2-6; the D gene is possibly TRBD1 (6 bases). CDR3 length: 17 residues. Trimming took 5 bases from V and 0 from J, leaving 14 bases between them. CDR1 is MDHEN, CDR2 SYDVKM, per germline. CDR3 sequence reads: CASSARTVVSGANVLTF. CDR3 sequence (DNA): TGTGCCAGCAGTGCTAGGACAGTCGTCTCTGGGGCCAACGTCCTGACTTTC.

J is TRBJ2-5 and V is TRBV7-9; 7 nucleotides agree with TRBD2. The CDR3 spans 15 residues. Germline assignment: CDR1 SEHNR and CDR2 FQNEAQ (reference sequence). V was pared by 2 bases and J by 1 base, with 4 bases of the junction left unmatched. The CDR3 bases are TGTGCCAGCAGCTTAAAGCGGGGAGTCCAAGAGACCCAGTACTTC. Translated: CASSLKRGVQETQYF.

This clone was seen more than once but under ten times. V is TRBV5-4 and J is TRBJ2-5, with 14 bases matching TRBD2. After removal of 0 bases from V and 5 bases from J, the junction contained 3 bases not matched to a gene. Germline V gene lookup returns CDR1 SGHNT and CDR2 YYREEE (reference sequence). This CDR3 is 16 amino acids long. CDR3 DNA sequence: TGTGCCAGCAGCTTGGGACTAGCGGGGGGGCGGGAGACCCAGTACTTC. Translated: CASSLGLAGGRETQYF.

This clone was counted many times. The chain links TRBV5-6 to TRBJ1-2, with a weak D call TRBD1 (6 bases). V gave up 4 bases and J gave up 2 bases, with 21 bases separating them. Germline CDR1 SGHDT, CDR2 YYEEEE. This CDR3 is built from 17 residues. CDR3 nucleotides: TGTGCCAGCAGCACCCTCGTGGGGGCAGACGGAAACTATGGCTACACCTTC. Translating gives CASSTLVGADGNYGYTF.

This clone has just a few counts. The rearrangement uses TRBV27 and TRBJ2-5; 10 bases map to TRBD2. Germline assignment: CDR1 MNHEY and CDR2 SMNVEV (reference sequence). This CDR3 has 20 residues. After removal of 1 base from V and 3 bases from J, the junction contained 17 bases not matched to a gene. The CDR3 is CASSLFATGRSGGAKETQYF. DNA of the CDR3: TGTGCCAGCAGTTTATTCGCGACAGGGAGGAGCGGGGGGGCCAAAGAGACCCAGTACTTC.

This clone came up once. The chain carries TRBV19 and TRBJ1-1; D gene unclear. The V end lost 5 bases, the J end lost 0 bases, and 10 bases lay between the germline ends. Germline V gene data show CDR1 as LNHDA and CDR2 as SQIVND (reference sequence). This CDR3 has 14 amino acids. In DNA, the CDR3 is TGTGCCAGTAGTCTACTTGGAGTGAACACTGAAGCTTTCTTT. Protein sequence: CASSLLGVNTEAFF.

This clone was recorded many times. The J gene is TRBJ2-2, the V gene TRBV15, with 9 bases aligning to TRBD1. The CDR3 covers 16 residues. With V trimmed by 1 base and J by 4 bases, 4 bases remained unmatched. Germline V gene data show CDR1 as LNHNV and CDR2 as YYDKDF (reference sequence). CDR3 amino acids: CATSRGGQGGTGELFF. DNA for the CDR3: TGTGCCACCAGCAGAGGGGGACAGGGAGGCACCGGGGAGCTGTTTTTT.

The rearrangement links TRBV4-1 to TRBJ2-1; 11 nucleotides line up with TRBD2. The trim removed 4 bases at V and 4 bases at J, leaving 6 bases unmatched. The CDR3 has 16 residues. The germline V gene encodes CDR1 MGHRA and CDR2 YSYEKL. In DNA form, the CDR3 reads TGCGCCAGCAGCCTCCCGACTAGCGGGGTATACAATGAGCAGTTCTTC. Its translation: CASSLPTSGVYNEQFF.

The chain is built from TRBV6-1 and TRBJ1-1; 7 bases align to TRBD1. Per the germline V gene, CDR1 is MNHNS and CDR2 is SASEGT. The J segment lost 1 base and the V segment lost 3 bases, leaving 8 bases of the junction unmatched. This CDR3 contains 16 residues. Written as DNA, the CDR3 is TGTGCCAGCAGTGACCCTACAGGGGCCCAGAACACTGAAGCTTTCTTT. Its protein product is CASSDPTGAQNTEAFF.

The V gene is TRBV6-5, the J gene TRBJ1-1; D possibly corresponds to TRBD1 (6 bases). The CDR3 consists of 15 residues. Germline loops: CDR1 MNHEY, CDR2 SVGAGI. The V end lost 5 bases, the J end lost 5 bases, and 18 bases lay between the germline ends. The CDR3 is CASSTLVRGGTEAFF. CDR3 coding DNA: TGTGCCAGCAGTACTTTGGTCAGGGGAGGGACTGAAGCTTTCTTT.

The rearrangement joins TRBV13 to TRBJ2-7; the match to TRBD2 covers 8 bases. This CDR3 is built from 15 residues. The germline CDR1 and CDR2 sequences are PRHDT and FYEKMQ (reference sequence). Germline trimming cut 0 bases from V and 3 bases from J; bases unmatched to any gene: 4. In DNA form, the CDR3 reads TGTGCCAGCAGCTTAGGGTTGCGGGGGGTCTACGAGCAGTACTTC. Translating it yields CASSLGLRGVYEQYF.

The chain carries TRBV28 and TRBJ1-5; TRBD1 matches at 12 bases. The germline V gene encodes CDR1 MDHEN and CDR2 SYDVKM. The junction had 4 bases not matched to a gene; V was cut back by 3 bases and J by 1 base. The CDR3 spans 17 residues. The CDR3 loop reads CASSLGQGAGSNQPQHF. The DNA of the CDR3 is TGTGCCAGCAGTTTGGGACAGGGGGCAGGGAGCAATCAGCCCCAGCATTTT.

The chain combines TRBV21-1 with TRBJ1-3; TRBD1 is taken as the D call from the table, unchecked against the DNA. TRBV21-1 is tagged as a pseudogene. This CDR3 has 16 residues. In DNA, the CDR3 is TGTGCCAGCAGCAATTCTGTGGTGGGGGCTCGGAACACCATATATTTT. Translating it yields CASSNSVVGARNTIYF.

This clone was observed a few times. The chain combines TRBV29-1 with TRBJ2-5; D possibly corresponds to TRBD1 (6 bases). Trimming removed 5 bases from V and 4 bases from J, with 11 bases in between. Germline V gene sequence: CDR1 SQVTM, CDR2 ANQGSEA. The CDR3 totals 12 residues. CDR3 residues: CSVRGGSETQYF. CDR3 coding DNA: TGCAGCGTTCGAGGGGGATCAGAGACCCAGTACTTC.

This chain connects TRBV9 to TRBJ2-1; TRBD1 agrees at 11 bases. The V and J ends lost 0 bases and 8 bases, in that order; junction bases with no gene match: 10. The CDR3 loop spans 17 amino acids. CDR1 is SGDLS, CDR2 YYNGEE, per germline. The CDR3 coding sequence is TGTGCCAGCAGCGTAGCCCGGACAGGGGGCAACCTCTATGAGCAGTTCTTC. This gives the protein CASSVARTGGNLYEQFF.

The genes are TRBV9 and TRBJ1-2, with 7 positions matching TRBD1. The CDR3 loop spans 16 amino acids. Germline V gene lookup returns CDR1 SGDLS and CDR2 YYNGEE. J lost 3 bases, V lost 4 bases, and 12 bases had no gene match. The chain's CDR3 is CASSFYRDRQDYGYTF. CDR3 coding DNA: TGTGCCAGCAGCTTCTACCGGGACAGACAGGACTATGGCTACACCTTC.

A single count supports this clone. This chain links TRBV6-5 with TRBJ1-1; no firm D call. CDR3 length: 11 residues. Per germline, CDR1 MNHEY and CDR2 SVGAGI. V was trimmed by 7 bases and J by 11 bases, leaving 14 bases between them. CDR3 in amino acids: CASTRVLGAFF. Here the CDR3 DNA reads TGTGCCAGCACGAGGGTTCTCGGTGCTTTCTTT.